Listed below are T cell receptor beta chains from one sample, sequenced in a study of CD8 T cells in ankylosing spondylitis. A single record per CDR3 protein comes from TCRdb applying MiXCR to the 5' RACE reads. The data contain 300,000 to 400,000 distinct CDR3 sequences, roughly 14% of them singletons. Material for sequencing was blood, either unsorted or a sorted T cell fraction (not recorded which). These receptors all stem from a male donor with ankylosing spondylitis or in good health (not recorded which). The CDR3 runs from the conserved cysteine through the conserved F or W. The D gene is left open where the match is weak. Only part of the rows carry a size: once, few, many, or a class if the clone is expanded.

>.|TRBD1|TRBV12-3/TRBV12-4|TRBJ2-3
TGTGCCAGCAGCGAACAGGGGGCAGATACGCAGTATTTT
CASSEQGADTQYF
>many|.|TRBV7-2|TRBJ2-3
TGTGCCAGCAGCTCCCCTTACAGGGATTCCACAGATACGCAGTATTTT
CASSSPYRDSTDTQYF
>.|.|TRBV12-3/TRBV12-4|TRBJ2-3
TGTGCCAGCAGTTTAGATACGCAGTATTTT
CASSLDTQYF
>.|.|TRBV15|TRBJ2-1
TGTGCCACCAGCAGAGTGGTTGGAGTCAATGAGCAGTTCTTC
CATSRVVGVNEQFF
>.|TRBD1|TRBV6-1|TRBJ1-4
TGTGCCAGCAGTGAGGTGGGACAGCACCGAAAACTGTTTTTT
CASSEVGQHRKLFF
>.|TRBD1|TRBV7-9|TRBJ1-2
TGTGCCAGCAGCCCAGCTGGAGCGGGACAGGCTCATGGCTACACCTTC
CASSPAGAGQAHGYTF
>.|.|TRBV10-2|TRBJ2-3
TGCGCCAGCGGAGGGGCAGGGGGAAGCACAGATACGCAGTATTTT
CASGGAGGSTDTQYF
>few|TRBD1|TRBV6-5|TRBJ1-5
TGTGCCAGCAGTTCGGACAGGGGCGGAGGGCAGCCCCAGCATTTT
CASSSDRGGGQPQHF
>.|TRBD2|TRBV3-1|TRBJ2-1
TGTGCCAGCAGCCGTAGACTGGCCGGGACTAGCGGGGGGGCCGTGTACAATGAGCAGTTCTTC
CASSRRLAGTSGGAVYNEQFF
>few|TRBD2|TRBV12-3/TRBV12-4|TRBJ2-3
TGTGCCAGCAGTCCCGTCGGGGGGGCTAGAGGAGATACGCAGTATTTT
CASSPVGGARGDTQYF
>few|.|TRBV27|TRBJ2-7
TGTGCCAGCAGTTTCAAATCGCCGGGACCACCATACGAGCAGTACTTC
CASSFKSPGPPYEQYF
>few|TRBD2|TRBV3-1|TRBJ2-5
TGTGCCAGCAGCCTGAGGACTAGCGGGGGTAGCAAAGAGACCCAGTACTTC
CASSLRTSGGSKETQYF
>few|.|TRBV6-2/TRBV6-3|TRBJ2-1
TGTGCCAGCAGTAGGGACGTCGGGTACAATGAGCAGTTCTTC
CASSRDVGYNEQFF
>few|.|TRBV6-1|TRBJ1-1
TGTGCCAGCATAAGAGGCTATACTGAAGCTTTCTTT
CASIRGYTEAFF
>few|.|TRBV3-1|TRBJ2-2
TGTGCCAGCAGCCTGGGGGGGGCGCGGACCGGGGAGCTGTTTTTT
CASSLGGARTGELFF
>many|.|TRBV18|TRBJ2-3
TGTGCCAGCAGCCCCGGAGATACGCAGTATTTT
CASSPGDTQYF
>few|.|TRBV5-1|TRBJ1-1
TGCGCCAGCAGCTTGGCCGGGACAACGAACACTGAAGCTTTCTTT
CASSLAGTTNTEAFF
>.|.|TRBV11-2|TRBJ2-7
TGTGCCAGCAGCTTTTTGGGGACATTCTACGAGCAGTACTTC
CASSFLGTFYEQYF
>.|.|TRBV6-1|TRBJ2-7
TGTGCCAGCAGTCCCTGGGAGGACAGCTCCTACGAGCAGTACTTC
CASSPWEDSSYEQYF
>.|.|TRBV20-1|TRBJ2-1
TGCAGTGCTCCTAGAGACAATGAGCAGTTCTTC
CSAPRDNEQFF
>few|.|TRBV21-1|TRBJ2-7
TGTGCCAGCAGCAAAGTCCTAGCGGGACCCTCCGAGCAGTACTTC
CASSKVLAGPSEQYF
>.|.|TRBV11-2|TRBJ2-3
TGTGCCAGCAGCTTAGATCGGACGCAGTATTTT
CASSLDRTQYF
>few|TRBD1|TRBV27|TRBJ2-7
TGTGCCAGCAGGGACAGGGGGCAAATACGCGAGCAGTACTTC
CASRDRGQIREQYF
>many|.|TRBV5-1|TRBJ1-1
TGCGCCAGCAGCTTTCAACAGGGAAACACTGAAGCTTTCTTT
CASSFQQGNTEAFF
>many|.|TRBV6-1|TRBJ1-5
TGTGCCAGCAGTAGTGGTAATAGCAATCAGCCCCAGCATTTT
CASSSGNSNQPQHF
>.|.|TRBV6-1|TRBJ2-5
TGTGCCAGCAGCCGCGGGGGAGGGGGTAGTAGGGGCGAGACCCAGTACTTC
CASSRGGGGSRGETQYF
>.|TRBD1|TRBV11-3|TRBJ2-3
TGTGCCAGCAGCCGCGCCGGGACAGGGTCATCCGTTACGCAGTATTTT
CASSRAGTGSSVTQYF
>.|TRBD2|TRBV25-1|TRBJ2-1
TGTGCCACCATGGGACTAGCCGCATACAATGAGCAGTTCTTC
CATMGLAAYNEQFF
>few|.|TRBV11-2|TRBJ2-1
TGTGCCAGCAGCTTAGATTCTGGACGGGGCAATGAGCAGTTCTTC
CASSLDSGRGNEQFF
>.|TRBD2|TRBV4-1|TRBJ2-5
TGCGCCAGCAGCCAAGGAGGGTTTCGCGGGGGACAAGAGACCCAGTACTTC
CASSQGGFRGGQETQYF
>few|TRBD1|TRBV3-1|TRBJ2-1
TGTGCCAGCAGCCTATTGACAGGGGCAGCTGAGCAGTTCTTC
CASSLLTGAAEQFF
>.|TRBD2|TRBV20-1|TRBJ2-1
TGCAGTGCTTCTCTAGCGGGAGACGGAGGGTATGAGCAGTTCTTC
CSASLAGDGGYEQFF
>.|TRBD1|TRBV12-3/TRBV12-4|TRBJ2-2
TGTGCCAGCAGTTTCGACAGGGTGTACGGGGAGCTGTTTTTT
CASSFDRVYGELFF
>many|.|TRBV5-1|TRBJ2-7
TGCGCCAGCAGCTTGAAGTATCCAGGCGAGCAGTACTTC
CASSLKYPGEQYF
>.|TRBD1|TRBV18|TRBJ1-5
TGTGCCAGCTCACTAGACAGGGCGGTGAAAAATCAGCCCCAGCATTTT
CASSLDRAVKNQPQHF
>few|TRBD1|TRBV5-1|TRBJ2-5
TGCGCCAGCAGCTTGGAAACAGGGGTGAGGCAGACCCAGTACTTC
CASSLETGVRQTQYF
>.|.|TRBV3-1|TRBJ2-7
TGTGCCAGCAGCCAAGATGGGACGGTCTCCTACGAGCAGTACTTC
CASSQDGTVSYEQYF
>.|.|TRBV12-3/TRBV12-4|TRBJ2-2
TGTGCCAGCATCAGGGCCGGCACCGGGGAGCTGTTTTTT
CASIRAGTGELFF
>.|TRBD2|TRBV20-1|TRBJ2-3
TGCAGTGCCCCTCGGACTAGAGGGATCACAGATACGCAGTATTTT
CSAPRTRGITDTQYF
>.|.|TRBV20-1|TRBJ1-1
TGCAGTGCTCCCGTCTCAGGTCGCCCTGACACTGAAGCTTTCTTT
CSAPVSGRPDTEAFF
>once|.|TRBV7-9|TRBJ1-2
TGTGCCAGCAGCGGGACTAGCTATGGCTACACCTTC
CASSGTSYGYTF
>many|.|TRBV5-1|TRBJ2-5
TGCGCCAGCGGGAAAGCAGGGAGCGGAGAGACCCAGTACTTC
CASGKAGSGETQYF
>.|.|TRBV20-1|TRBJ1-1
TGCAGTGCTAGAGATCCGGGCACTGAAGCTTTCTTT
CSARDPGTEAFF
>.|TRBD2|TRBV20-1|TRBJ2-3
TGCAGTGCTAGCAGCGGGAGATTGGATACGCAGTATTTT
CSASSGRLDTQYF
>.|TRBD1|TRBV6-6|TRBJ1-2
TGTGCCAGCAGAGGACAGGGGGCGGGAGGCTACACCTTC
CASRGQGAGGYTF
>.|TRBD1|TRBV7-9|TRBJ2-2
TGTGCCAGCAGCTTACAGGGGGAGTTGACCGGGGAGCTGTTTTTT
CASSLQGELTGELFF
>.|.|TRBV19|TRBJ2-3
TGTGCCAGTAGTCGGTCAGGGGAAGATTCAGATACGCAGTATTTT
CASSRSGEDSDTQYF
>.|TRBD1|TRBV7-2|TRBJ2-7
TGTGCCAGCAGCTTTTCCCGGACAGGGATACACGAGCAGTACTTC
CASSFSRTGIHEQYF